The text below deals with one TCR beta chain. The antigen it binds to is not known. No much larger clonotype is one base removed from it; base qualities were not supplied. This sample was taken from a study of blood T cells in healthy people across ages (dated by TCRdb to the mid-2010s). Context from the whole study: Template switching captured roughly one uniquely barcoded TCR beta cDNA molecule per two T cells in model experiments. Donors were grouped into four age groups: young (average roughly 17 years), middle-aged (39), aged (about 60) and long-lived (82). To track age-related changes in TCR beta repertoire diversity, the study relied on deep sequencing normalized with unique cDNA molecular identifiers. For two donors (one aged 18 to 30 and one aged 80 or older), the study analyzed two additional independent replicas of 1 million unique cDNA reads from the same blood draw. Donors of different ages were randomly distributed across sequencing lanes to avoid experimental bias. The study at large found these results: The percentage of naive T cells measured by flow cytometry correlated strongly with observed TCR beta diversity. As age increased, observed TCR beta diversity per million T cells dropped in a roughly linear way, and a significant reduction was already evident by age 40. Compared with the aged group, more naive CD4+ T cells, fewer expanded clones and increased TCR diversity were shown by the long-lived group, suggesting age selection. Because the CMV infection status of the donors was unknown, age-related changes in expanded clonotypes may potentially have been confounded. Estimates of total diversity based on one million sequenced T cells were regarded as lower bounds and as underestimates. Because profiling used bulk unsorted PBMCs, naive and antigen-experienced compartments could not be compared conclusively.

Donors were 40 or so systemically healthy Caucasian individuals from Russia aged roughly 6 to 90 years. Approximately 10 milliliters of peripheral blood were collected from each donor into EDTA-treated Vacutainer tubes. PBMCs were isolated by Ficoll-Paque density-gradient centrifugation, with at least 6 million obtained per sample. Trizol reagent was used to extract total RNA from PBMCs, with at least 5.5 micrograms per sample. Naive CD45RAhigh/CD27high T cell percentages were measured by flow cytometry on a PBMC aliquot from every donor. Library prep was done by 5' RACE. TCRdb names Illumina HiSeq 2500 as the instrument used. A second PCR of roughly 6 to 11 cycles was run with a J-beta primer mix and a sample-barcoded 5' primer. A template-switch 5' adaptor carrying 12 random nucleotides introduced a unique molecular identifier onto each TCR beta cDNA molecule. Each sample yielded at least 2.5 million CDR3-containing paired-end reads. First-strand cDNA was synthesized from all RNA with the Mint cDNA synthesis kit, primed by a TRBC-specific oligonucleotide. Following uracil-DNA glycosylase treatment, all cDNA underwent a first 18-cycle PCR with the universal primers M1SS and BC2_uni_R. Processing in the source paper ran as follows. Normalization of each sample was performed by random selection of 1 million high-quality reads, each carrying a distinct molecular identifier. Instead of being binned into consensus sequences, reads that shared molecular identifiers were thrown out. MiTCR, run with a Q25 quality threshold and the strictest error-elimination algorithm, handled CDR3 identification, clonotype clustering and error correction. A nonparametric unseen species model with Euler transformation was used to estimate lower-bound total TCR beta diversity. The public reads were reanalyzed by TCRdb: fastp trimming at Q25, MiXCR alignment, in-frame beta chains only. All rows with the same CDR3 protein become a single entry with the most common DNA and genes. TCRdb's processing, not the authors', yielded these V and J calls. The sample table contains about 2 million distinct CDR3 sequences; only one count was recorded for around 50% of them. The ten largest account for approximately 2.1% of the sample.

Clipping removes 8 bases from V and 5 bases from J, with 7 as the unmatched junction base count. Via the germline V gene (reference sequence), CDR1 is MNHEY and CDR2 SMNVEV. CDR3 length: 13 amino acids, cysteine to phenylalanine. This entry keeps only the CDR3 DNA: 39 bases, framed from base 1. Material: blood. The chain couples TRBV27 to TRBJ2-5; a stretch of 8 junction bases matches TRBD1. This sequence was found in a woman aged 40 to 50 in good health. The CDR3 protein is CASGRGRLETQYF. The DNA reads as follows: TGTGCCAGCGGCAGGGGGCGCTTGGAGACCCAGTACTTC.